These 27 T cell receptor beta chains came from one sample sequenced in a study of identical twins. TCRdb fed the 5' RACE reads into MiXCR, producing one record per CDR3 protein. The repertoire consists of 450,000 or so distinct CDR3 sequences, with over 11% occurring once and the leading ten covering approximately 1%. These sequences were also reported in another study, on yellow fever vaccine responses in identical twins.

What was sequenced was CD4+ T cells sorted from blood. These receptors were obtained from a woman younger than 30 in good health.

The chain recombines TRBV4-1 with TRBJ2-3, with D possibly matching TRBD2 (5 bases). Trimming shortened V by 1 base and J by 3 bases, and 14 bases separated the two germline ends. This CDR3 region has 16 residues. The germline CDR1 and CDR2 sequences are MGHRA and YSYEKL. This chain's CDR3 is CASSQVGSRVTDTQYF. The DNA of the CDR3 is TGCGCCAGCAGCCAAGTAGGGAGTCGGGTTACAGATACGCAGTATTTT.

CDR3 DNA sequence: TGTGCCAGCAGCTTGACGCAGATGAACACTGAAGCTTTCTTT. This gives the protein CASSLTQMNTEAFF. This chain joins TRBV5-5 and TRBJ1-1; D is ambiguous. The germline V gene encodes CDR1 SGHKS and CDR2 YYEKEE (reference sequence). The CDR3 spans 14 residues. The germline V and J ends were trimmed by 1 base and 0 bases, with 7 bases remaining between them.

The chain couples TRBV5-1 to TRBJ2-7, with 10 bases fitting TRBD1. Per germline, CDR1 SGHRS and CDR2 YFSETQ. The CDR3 covers 13 residues. V was pared by 10 bases and J by 5 bases, with 9 bases of the junction left unmatched. The CDR3: CAPKDRGSDEQYF. The CDR3 coding sequence is TGCGCCCCAAAGGACAGGGGGTCCGACGAGCAGTACTTC.

The chain is built from TRBV4-1 and TRBJ2-1, with 7 positions matching TRBD1. J lost 3 bases, V lost 5 bases, and 7 bases had no gene match. This CDR3 comprises 15 residues. CDR1 MGHRA and CDR2 YSYEKL come from the germline V gene. The CDR3 bases are TGCGCCAGCAGCGCTAGACAGGGTTTCTACAATGAGCAGTTCTTC. This encodes CASSARQGFYNEQFF.

J is TRBJ2-3 and V is TRBV29-1; D not resolved. This CDR3 is 12 amino acids long. The V and J ends lost 4 bases and 1 base respectively, with 6 bases between them. Germline assignment: CDR1 SQVTM and CDR2 ANQGSEA. The CDR3, as DNA: TGCAGCGTTGTACTGGGCACAGATACGCAGTATTTT. This encodes CSVVLGTDTQYF.

This clonotype has only a few counts. The chain uses TRBV4-3 and TRBJ2-5, with 10 bases fitting TRBD1. With 3 bases clipped from V and 5 bases from J, the junction kept 3 bases outside the gene matches. The CDR3 length is 14 residues. Germline V gene lookup returns CDR1 LGHNA and CDR2 YSLEER. Here the CDR3 reads CASSQTGGSETQYF. The CDR3 DNA reads as TGCGCCAGCAGCCAGACAGGGGGCTCGGAGACCCAGTACTTC.

CDR3 sequence (DNA): TGTGCCAGCAGCCAAGCTCGCGGGGGGACCGGGGAGCTGTTTTTT. Translation: CASSQARGGTGELFF. The V gene is TRBV3-1, the J gene TRBJ2-2, with TRBD2 matching 8 bases. The CDR3 extends over 15 amino acids. Germline V gives CDR1 LGHDT, CDR2 YNNKEL (reference sequence). With 1 base clipped from V and 5 bases from J, the junction kept 3 bases outside the gene matches.

The gene calls are TRBV5-1 and TRBJ2-5; D may match TRBD1 or TRBD2 (5 bases each). CDR3 length: 15 residues. Germline V gene data show CDR1 as SGHRS and CDR2 as YFSETQ. Trimming cost V 4 bases and J 5 bases, with 18 bases left between them. The CDR3 DNA is TGCGCCAGCAGCATATTGACTGGAGAGGGGGAGACCCAGTACTTC. This codes for CASSILTGEGETQYF.

This clonotype was detected ten times or more. The V and J genes are TRBV5-1 and TRBJ2-5, with D perhaps matching TRBD1 or TRBD2 (5 bases each). The CDR3 runs 15 residues. The germline gives CDR1 SGHRS, CDR2 YFSETQ. The V gene lost 6 bases and the J gene lost 0 bases, with 15 bases spanning the gap. CDR3 protein: CASNPEGRYQETQYF. CDR3 bases: TGCGCCAGCAATCCAGAGGGGCGGTACCAAGAGACCCAGTACTTC.

The chain carries TRBV11-2 and TRBJ2-1; D may match TRBD1 or TRBD2 (5 bases each). Germline CDR1 SGHAT, CDR2 FQNNGV. V was trimmed by 1 base and J by 0 bases, leaving 16 bases between them. This CDR3 is 18 amino acids long. The CDR3 sequence is CASSLVGTGTTSYNEQFF. For the CDR3, the DNA is TGTGCCAGCAGCTTAGTAGGGACCGGGACCACCTCCTACAATGAGCAGTTCTTC.

The V gene is TRBV3-1, the J gene TRBJ2-3, with 13 bases fitting TRBD2. Germline V CDR1 and CDR2: LGHDT, YNNKEL (reference sequence). The CDR3 is 17 residues long. The V segment lost 4 bases and the J segment 9 bases; nucleotides outside the gene matches: 13. The CDR3 here is CASSPSGGLAGSGTQYF. The CDR3 DNA sequence: TGTGCCAGCAGCCCTTCCGGGGGACTAGCGGGGTCGGGGACGCAGTATTTT.

This clonotype has just a few counts. The chain employs TRBV2 and TRBJ1-2, with 10 positions matching TRBD1. Germline V gene sequence: CDR1 SNHLY, CDR2 FYNNEI. V lost 6 bases and J lost 8; bases outside the gene matches: 9. CDR3 size: 14 residues. The CDR3 DNA reads as TGTGCCAGCAGCTATGGACAGGGGGTAGAAGGCTACACCTTC. It is translated as CASSYGQGVEGYTF.

The chain carries TRBV5-1 and TRBJ1-5; maybe TRBD1 (6 bases). CDR3 length equals 13 residues. In germline, CDR1 is SGHRS, CDR2 YFSETQ. The V gene lost 8 bases and the J gene lost 5 bases, with 14 bases spanning the gap. The CDR3, as DNA: TGCGCCAGAAGTACAGGGCCCGATCAGCCCCAGCATTTT. Translating gives CARSTGPDQPQHF.

The chain has TRBV15 and TRBJ1-3, with D hard to call. This CDR3 is built from 16 residues. With 0 bases removed from V and 2 bases from J, the gap between germline ends came to 11 bases. Looked up from germline, CDR1 is LNHNV and CDR2 is YYDKDF (reference sequence). CDR3: CATSRDEESTGNTIYF. In DNA form, the CDR3 reads TGTGCCACCAGCAGAGATGAGGAGTCGACTGGAAACACCATATATTTT.

The genes are TRBV10-3 and TRBJ2-7, with TRBD1 identical over 8 bases. The CDR3 spans 14 residues. The V and J ends lost 6 bases and 6 bases, in that order; junction bases with no gene match: 10. CDR1 ENHRY and CDR2 SYGVKD come from the germline V gene. The CDR3 nucleotides are TGTGCCATCAGCACTCTAGGACAGGGCAGCGAGCAGTACTTC. Translation gives CAISTLGQGSEQYF.

This chain uses TRBV5-1 with TRBJ2-5; D gene ambiguous. The CDR3 runs 16 residues. Trimming pared 1 base from V and 2 bases from J, leaving 15 bases between. Germline V gene sequence: CDR1 SGHRS, CDR2 YFSETQ. In DNA form, the CDR3 reads TGCGCCAGCAGCTTGTCTCTCGGGCATCCACAAGAGACCCAGTACTTC. It is translated as CASSLSLGHPQETQYF.

Points on this clonotype: This could be a read error, since a much larger clone is one nucleotide away. The DNA for the CDR3 is TGTGCCCGCAGTCACACTAGCGGGGGGGCCGTGAGCAAAAACATTCAGTACTTC. Translation: CARSHTSGGAVSKNIQYF. The J gene is TRBJ2-4, the V gene TRBV12-3 or TRBV12-4; 13 nucleotides line up with TRBD2. This CDR3 has 18 amino acids.

This clonotype was seen only a few times. The CDR3 sequence: CASSLQGMEETQYF. The DNA of the CDR3 is TGCGCCAGCAGCTTACAGGGGATGGAAGAGACCCAGTACTTC. This chain joins TRBV5-1 and TRBJ2-5; 7 positions match TRBD1. Germline CDR1 and CDR2: SGHRS and YFSETQ. V lost 2 bases and J lost 3; bases outside the gene matches: 4. CDR3 length: 14 amino acids.

The chain is built from TRBV3-1 and TRBJ2-7; a weak D match, TRBD2 (5 bases). This CDR3 is built from 15 residues. Trimming left V 0 bases short and J 2 bases short, with 11 bases between. The germline CDR1 and CDR2 sequences are LGHDT and YNNKEL (reference sequence). CDR3 bases: TGTGCCAGCAGCCAAGATGCCGGGGTCCCCTACGAGCAGTACTTC. It specifies CASSQDAGVPYEQYF.

Only a few counts were recorded for this clonotype. This CDR3 is CSAAYTYEQYF. CDR3 nucleotide sequence: TGCAGCGCTGCTTATACCTACGAGCAGTACTTC. The chain couples TRBV29-1 to TRBJ2-7; D unclear. From germline, CDR1 is SQVTM and CDR2 ANQGSEA. The CDR3 length is 11 residues. The V and J ends lost 7 bases and 2 bases respectively, with 9 bases between them.

This clonotype was counted only a few times. The chain joins TRBV11-2 to TRBJ2-4, with D possibly being TRBD1 (9 bases). The ends were cut back, 1 base at V and 0 bases at J, with 25 bases in the middle. The CDR3 consists of 21 residues. Germline V gene lookup returns CDR1 SGHAT and CDR2 FQNNGV. This chain's CDR3 is CASSLVQGAFGLAGAKNIQYF. The CDR3 DNA is TGTGCCAGCAGCTTAGTACAGGGGGCTTTTGGGCTAGCGGGAGCCAAAAACATTCAGTACTTC.

This chain links TRBV7-2 with TRBJ2-2, with unresolved D. CDR1 and CDR2 (germline): SGHTA, FQGNSA. The CDR3 loop spans 13 amino acids. V was shortened by 4 bases and J by 8 bases, with 11 bases between the two germline ends. The CDR3 protein is CASSSWNMGELFF. The CDR3 nucleotides are TGTGCCAGCAGCTCTTGGAATATGGGGGAGCTGTTTTTT.

This clonotype was recorded at least ten times. CDR3: CASTSGGAVDTGELFF. Written as DNA, the CDR3 is TGCGCCAGCACCTCGGGGGGGGCTGTGGACACCGGGGAGCTGTTTTTT. The V call is TRBV5-1, the J call TRBJ2-2; 8 nucleotides match TRBD2. The CDR3 length is 16 residues. V trimming: 6 bases; J trimming: 3 bases; junction bases outside the gene matches: 10. Germline V lookup: CDR1 SGHRS, CDR2 YFSETQ.

The rearrangement links TRBV2 to TRBJ2-4, with D maybe TRBD2 (6 bases). From germline, CDR1 is SNHLY and CDR2 FYNNEI. The CDR3 has 17 residues. With 0 bases removed from V and 0 bases from J, the gap between germline ends came to 12 bases. As DNA, the CDR3 is TGTGCCAGCAGTGAAGCGGGGGGAAGCTTAGCCAAAAACATTCAGTACTTC. Translating gives CASSEAGGSLAKNIQYF.

This clonotype has a count of ten or more. The chain combines TRBV15 with TRBJ2-1, with TRBD2 matching 7 bases. The CDR3 sequence is 14 residues long. V was pared by 3 bases and J by 3 bases, with 2 bases of the junction left unmatched. Per germline, CDR1 LNHNV and CDR2 YYDKDF (reference sequence). The CDR3 nucleotides read TGTGCCACCAGCAGGGAGCGGGACTACAATGAGCAGTTCTTC. Translation gives CATSRERDYNEQFF.

Ten or more counts support this clonotype. J is TRBJ2-4 and V is TRBV28; D uncertain. V lost 5 bases and J 2 bases, leaving 4 bases between the germline ends. This CDR3 contains 12 residues. Germline V gene data show CDR1 as MDHEN and CDR2 as SYDVKM. Here the CDR3 reads CASSPSKNIQYF. The CDR3 nucleotides are TGTGCCAGCAGTCCGTCCAAAAACATTCAGTACTTC.

This clonotype showed up many times. J is TRBJ2-1 and V is TRBV7-9, with D perhaps TRBD2 (5 bases). Germline lookup yields CDR1 SEHNR and CDR2 FQNEAQ (reference sequence). Trimming left V 3 bases short and J 10 bases short, with 13 bases between. The CDR3 runs 13 residues. The CDR3 DNA reads as TGTGCCAGCAGCTTTGTGGGGAGCAGCGAGCAGTTCTTC. Translating it yields CASSFVGSSEQFF.